This TCR beta chain is drawn from a study of graft-versus-host responses after intestinal transplantation. At the level of the study: The recipients all started with anti-thymocyte globulin induction and then took tacrolimus and steroids for around 3 years. Findings of the study overall: The study found high graft-versus-host to host-versus-graft clonal ratios in allografts of patients with graft-donor T cell macrochimerism. Researchers found GvH clones in recipient marrow, and some showed up first in ileum or blood.

Assay used: immunoSEQ multiplex PCR; TCRdb lists only in-frame clones, some missing. Among about 90,000 clones listed, approximately 94% were seen once. The V and J ends lost 0 bases and 2 bases respectively, with 6 bases between them. CDR1 SGHRS and CDR2 YFSETQ come from the germline V gene. CDR3 length equals 14 residues. As regards this clone: The antigen is not known.

This TCR derives from a human donor who was the organ donor for an intestinal transplant. The J gene is TRBJ1-3, the V gene TRBV5-1; D unresolved. Material: unstimulated CD4+ T cells sorted from spleen or lymph node cells, obtained before transplant. CDR3 sequence: CASSLGGTGNTIYF. DNA for the CDR3: TGCGCCAGCAGCTTGGGGGGAACTGGAAACACCATATATTTT. Supplemented by reference TRBV5-1 and TRBJ1-3, the full variable domain reads KAGVTQTPRYLIKTRGQQVTLSCSPISGHRSVSWYQQTPGQGLQFLFEYFSETQRNKGNFPGRFSGRQFSNSRSEMNVSTLELGDSALYLCASSLGGTGNTIYFGEGSWLTVV.